This TCR beta chain was retrieved from a study of blood T cell repertoires in COVID-19. As originally analysed: Reference gene primer amplification yielded estimated nucleated cell counts. The table came from immunoSEQ multiplex PCR; TCRdb's copy has only in-frame clones and leaves some out. V and J calls and clone size are given by that table; D and trimming were obtained from the DNA. The sample has around 130,000 clones; about 83% are singletons. Germline V CDR1 and CDR2: LGHNT, FRNRAP. V was pared by 0 bases and J by 7 bases, with 7 bases between. The CDR3 runs to 12 residues. Individuals aged roughly 18 to 90 years were recruited from roughly 23 US areas. Membership in each cohort depended on participant-reported clinical history.

The sequence derives from a woman aged 45-60 years with acute COVID-19. The sample consisted of PBMCs or T cells enriched from blood (not recorded which). The rearrangement links TRBV12-5 to TRBJ2-7; D ambiguous. CDR3 DNA: TGTGCTAGTGGTTTGGTACCGGAGGAGCAGTACTTC. This encodes CASGLVPEEQYF.